These 29 T cell receptor beta chains share one sample of origin, sequenced in a study of shared T cell receptors in the human thymus. Sequencing used immunoSEQ multiplex PCR; TCRdb keeps in-frame clones, though not all of them. The repertoire holds about 500,000 clones, with 75% to 80% as singletons. These same records also appear under a second study, on human thymus T cells.

Sequenced sample: thymocytes. These receptors were collected from a boy younger than two with a congenital heart defect.

This chain joins TRBV6-1 and TRBJ1-4; TRBD1 is a possible D gene (6 bases). The ends were cut back, 4 bases at V and 4 bases at J, with 10 bases in the middle. The CDR3 is 14 residues long. Germline V gene lookup returns CDR1 MNHNS and CDR2 SASEGT. This chain's CDR3 is CASSGDTRNEKLFF. For the CDR3, the DNA is TGTGCCAGCAGTGGGGACACCCGTAATGAAAAACTGTTTTTT.

This chain links TRBV5-1 with TRBJ1-2; 7 nucleotides line up with TRBD1. V trimming: 2 bases; J trimming: 4 bases; junction bases outside the gene matches: 2. Germline V gene lookup returns CDR1 SGHRS and CDR2 YFSETQ. The CDR3 spans 13 residues. CDR3 in DNA: TGCGCCAGCAGCTTCGACAGGGTCTATGGCTACACCTTC. It specifies CASSFDRVYGYTF.

This rearrangement joins TRBV7-9 to TRBJ1-5; D may be TRBD1 (6 bases). This CDR3 is built from 16 residues. From germline, CDR1 is SEHNR and CDR2 FQNEAQ (reference sequence). Deletions cut 0 bases from V and 0 bases from J, with 9 bases between. CDR3 in amino acids: CASSLADRYSNQPQHF. CDR3 in DNA: TGTGCCAGCAGCTTAGCAGACAGGTATAGCAATCAGCCCCAGCATTTT.

This chain links TRBV5-1 with TRBJ2-7, with 9 nucleotides matching TRBD1. The V segment lost 0 bases and the J segment 6 bases; nucleotides outside the gene matches: 4. The CDR3 sequence is 14 residues long. Germline V gives CDR1 SGHRS, CDR2 YFSETQ. The CDR3 reads CASSLDRGQVEQYF. CDR3 DNA: TGCGCCAGCAGCTTGGACAGGGGGCAAGTCGAGCAGTACTTC.

The J gene is TRBJ1-4, the V gene TRBV7-9; 8 bases fit TRBD1. The CDR3 length is 16 residues. Germline V CDR1 and CDR2: SEHNR, FQNEAQ (reference sequence). Losses at the gene ends were 3 bases for V and 7 bases for J; bases not matched to a gene: 10. The CDR3 sequence: CASSFPTGTGPEKLFF. CDR3 bases: TGTGCCAGCAGCTTTCCTACCGGGACAGGCCCTGAAAAACTGTTTTTT. The variable domain in full, completed from reference TRBV7-9 and TRBJ1-4, reads DTGVSQNPRHKITKRGQNVTFRCDPISEHNRLYWYRQTLGQGPEFLTYFQNEAQLEKSRLLSDRFSAERPKGSFSTLEIQRTEQGDSAMYLCASSFPTGTGPEKLFFGSGTQLSVL.

This clone has more than one count but fewer than ten. The rearrangement joins TRBV19 to TRBJ2-7; 12 bases line up with TRBD2. With V trimmed by 6 bases and J by 5 bases, 5 bases remained unmatched. The CDR3 runs 14 residues. The germline V gene encodes CDR1 LNHDA and CDR2 SQIVND (reference sequence). The CDR3 region is CASSGLAGPNEQYF. CDR3 nucleotides: TGTGCCAGTAGCGGACTAGCGGGACCTAACGAGCAGTACTTC. Using reference TRBV19 and TRBJ2-7 for the parts outside the CDR3, the full variable domain is DGGITQSPKYLFRKEGQNVTLSCEQNLNHDAMYWYRQDPGQGLRLIYYSQIVNDFQKGDIAEGYSVSREKKESFPLTVTSAQKNPTAFYLCASSGLAGPNEQYFGPGTRLTVT.

With respect to this clone: This specimen includes other DNA sequences encoding the same CDR3. CDR3 region: CASSQAGTSGYEQYF. The CDR3 bases are TGCGCCAGCAGCCAAGCCGGGACTAGCGGCTACGAGCAGTACTTC. V usage is TRBV4-1 and J usage is TRBJ2-7, with 11 bases fitting TRBD2. The germline gives CDR1 MGHRA, CDR2 YSYEKL. V lost 1 base and J lost 3; bases outside the gene matches: 2. CDR3 length equals 15 residues.

This clone was seen just once. The V gene is TRBV6-6, the J gene TRBJ1-4; TRBD1 is a possible D gene (6 bases). Germline assignment: CDR1 MNHNY and CDR2 SVGAGI (reference sequence). Trimming stripped 6 bases from V and 6 bases from J, with 14 bases between. The CDR3 loop spans 14 amino acids. The CDR3 sequence: CASRRGGQHEKLFF. The DNA for the CDR3 is TGTGCCAGCAGGCGGGGGGGGCAACATGAAAAACTGTTTTTT.

This clone has only a few counts. J is TRBJ1-2 and V is TRBV4-1; D is perhaps TRBD1 (6 bases). The germline gives CDR1 MGHRA, CDR2 YSYEKL. V lost 1 base and J 4 bases, leaving 10 bases between the germline ends. This CDR3 has 14 residues. CDR3 amino acids: CASSQGPRGYGYTF. Here the CDR3 DNA reads TGCGCCAGCAGCCAAGGTCCCAGGGGCTATGGCTACACCTTC.

This chain joins TRBV5-1 and TRBJ1-2; 9 bases fit TRBD1. The CDR3 totals 19 residues. Germline CDR1 is SGHRS and CDR2 is YFSETQ. The junction had 18 bases not matched to a gene; V was cut back by 4 bases and J by 2 bases. CDR3 amino acids: CASSPGGRDRDSTNYGYTF. As DNA, the CDR3 is TGCGCCAGCAGCCCGGGGGGCCGGGACAGGGATTCTACGAACTATGGCTACACCTTC.

The CDR3 DNA follows: TGCGCCAGCAGCTTCCTAGCGGGAGGGTCGACCGGGGAGCTGTTTTTT. Its protein is CASSFLAGGSTGELFF. The chain joins TRBV5-1 to TRBJ2-2; 12 nucleotides align to TRBD2. This CDR3 contains 16 residues. CDR1 and CDR2 (germline): SGHRS, YFSETQ. V was clipped by 2 bases and J by 5 bases; unmatched bases: 4.

The V and J genes are TRBV7-3 and TRBJ2-1; a weak D match, TRBD2 (6 bases). Germline CDR1 and CDR2: SGHTA and FQGTGA. V lost 5 bases and J 6 bases, leaving 20 bases between the germline ends. CDR3 length: 16 amino acids. The CDR3 loop is CASSLRRDPTGNEQFF. The CDR3 region has the DNA TGTGCCAGCAGCCTCAGGCGGGACCCTACAGGCAATGAGCAGTTCTTC.

The V call is TRBV27, the J call TRBJ2-3, with a tentative D call TRBD2 (6 bases). Germline V gene data show CDR1 as MNHEY and CDR2 as SMNVEV (reference sequence). V lost 6 bases and J lost 6, with 10 bases in between. This CDR3 is 12 amino acids long. CDR3: CASSAGWDTQYF. CDR3 DNA: TGTGCCAGCAGCGCGGGGTGGGATACGCAGTATTTT.

The rearrangement links TRBV28 to TRBJ2-1; 9 bases agree with TRBD2. The germline gives CDR1 MDHEN, CDR2 SYDVKM. Losses at the gene ends were 3 bases for V and 0 bases for J; bases not matched to a gene: 15. The CDR3 covers 20 residues. The CDR3: CASSFIPGLAFPRSYNEQFF. The CDR3 coding sequence is TGTGCCAGCAGTTTTATTCCGGGACTAGCCTTTCCTCGCTCCTACAATGAGCAGTTCTTC.

This chain links TRBV13 with TRBJ1-4, with D maybe TRBD1 (5 bases). Trimming stripped 7 bases from V and 10 bases from J, with 10 bases between. The V gene's germline CDR1 is PRHDT and CDR2 FYEKMQ (reference sequence). This CDR3 has 11 amino acids. CDR3 region: CASIRGIKLFF. The CDR3 DNA follows: TGTGCCAGCATACGGGGGATAAAACTGTTTTTT.

This clone was detected a few times. This chain uses TRBV25-1 with TRBJ2-7; perhaps TRBD2 as D (6 bases). The CDR3 loop spans 18 amino acids. The V gene lost 2 bases and the J gene lost 4 bases, with 24 bases spanning the gap. Germline CDR1 is MGHDK and CDR2 is SYGVNS. The CDR3 spells CASSEPAGTENTPYEQYF. CDR3 bases: TGTGCCAGCAGTGAACCCGCAGGGACTGAGAACACCCCGTACGAGCAGTACTTC.

This clone was observed a single time. The rearrangement joins TRBV15 to TRBJ2-4; D perhaps matches TRBD2 (5 bases). The germline V gene encodes CDR1 LNHNV and CDR2 YYDKDF (reference sequence). The CDR3 is 22 residues long. Trimming shortened V by 3 bases and J by 2 bases, and 32 bases separated the two germline ends. This CDR3 is CATSRGPGSPENLVGTKNIQYF. CDR3 sequence (DNA): TGTGCCACCAGCAGGGGCCCGGGGTCCCCAGAAAATCTGGTCGGGACCAAAAACATTCAGTACTTC.

This rearrangement joins TRBV29-1 to TRBJ2-7; weak D call: TRBD1 (5 bases). CDR1 is SQVTM, CDR2 ANQGSEA, per germline. Trimming pared 4 bases from V and 5 bases from J, leaving 15 bases between. This CDR3 comprises 13 residues. CDR3: CSVARGPDHEQYF. The CDR3 DNA is TGCAGCGTTGCAAGGGGCCCTGACCACGAGCAGTACTTC.

The chain recombines TRBV11-1 with TRBJ1-1, with 10 bases identical to TRBD1. The CDR3 consists of 15 residues. Germline-derived CDR1 and CDR2 are SGHAT and FQDESV (reference sequence). Trimming at V came to 5 bases and at J to 1 base, leaving 4 bases not matched to a gene. CDR3 protein: CASSPWTGGNTEAFF. The CDR3 DNA follows: TGTGCCAGCAGCCCGTGGACAGGGGGGAACACTGAAGCTTTCTTT.

This chain joins TRBV7-3 and TRBJ2-1, with 9 positions matching TRBD1. The ends lost 0 bases at V and 5 bases at J; junction bases unmatched: 2. The CDR3 length is 15 residues. The germline V gene has CDR1 SGHTA and CDR2 FQGTGA. The CDR3 DNA is TGTGCCAGCAGCTTAACCGGACAGGGGAACAATGAGCAGTTCTTC. This gives the protein CASSLTGQGNNEQFF.

This clone was recorded only once. This chain connects TRBV28 to TRBJ2-6; tentatively, D is TRBD1 (6 bases). V was clipped by 10 bases and J by 0 bases, with 13 bases between them. This CDR3 has 15 residues. Germline-derived CDR1 and CDR2 are MDHEN and SYDVKM. The CDR3 sequence is CATRDTNSGANVLTF. CDR3 in DNA: TGTGCCACCCGGGACACAAACTCTGGGGCCAACGTCCTGACTTTC.

The rearrangement joins TRBV7-2 to TRBJ2-7, with a tentative D call TRBD2 (5 bases). The CDR3 has 15 amino acids. V shed 1 base and J shed 5 bases, with 15 bases lying between them. The germline CDR1 and CDR2 sequences are SGHTA and FQGNSA. CDR3 sequence: CASSLGPGNPHEQYF. The CDR3 DNA is TGTGCCAGCAGCTTAGGGCCGGGAAACCCCCACGAGCAGTACTTC.

This clone has a handful of counts. This chain links TRBV16 with TRBJ1-4; D gene ambiguous. The CDR3 spans 15 residues. Germline assignment: CDR1 KGHSY and CDR2 FQNENV. V shed 2 bases and J shed 0 bases, with 7 bases lying between them. CDR3: CASSQSGATNEKLFF. The CDR3, as DNA: TGTGCCAGCAGCCAAAGCGGGGCAACTAATGAAAAACTGTTTTTT.

The rearrangement joins TRBV4-2 to TRBJ2-6; TRBD2 matches at 9 bases. Trimming cost V 0 bases and J 2 bases; bases outside gene matches: 8. Germline-derived CDR1 and CDR2 are LGHNA and YNFKEQ. The CDR3 is made up of 19 amino acids. The CDR3 here is CASSQDPSGGSPGANVLTF. The DNA of the CDR3 is TGTGCCAGCAGCCAAGACCCGAGCGGGGGGTCCCCTGGGGCCAACGTCCTGACTTTC.

The chain carries TRBV6-6 and TRBJ2-1; 8 positions match TRBD2. CDR3 size: 15 residues. The trim removed 6 bases at V and 3 bases at J, leaving 7 bases unmatched. Germline assignment: CDR1 MNHNY and CDR2 SVGAGI (reference sequence). Here the CDR3 reads CASSTSGSRYNEQFF. The CDR3 DNA reads as TGTGCCAGCAGCACCAGCGGGAGCCGCTACAATGAGCAGTTCTTC.

This clone appeared a single time. The rearrangement uses TRBV30 and TRBJ2-2; 9 bases are shared with TRBD2. V shed 7 bases and J 7 bases; nucleotides not matched to a gene: 13. Germline V gene sequence: CDR1 GTSNPN, CDR2 SVGIG (reference sequence). The CDR3 runs to 15 residues. CDR3 residues: CASTPLAGVGGELFF. CDR3 sequence (DNA): TGTGCCTCGACTCCCTTAGCGGGAGTGGGCGGGGAGCTGTTTTTT.

The rearrangement links TRBV4-3 to TRBJ2-7; maybe TRBD2 (5 bases). Germline V CDR1 and CDR2: LGHNA, YSLEER. V was pared by 4 bases and J by 2 bases, with 15 bases between. The CDR3 loop spans 15 amino acids. CDR3 protein: CASSLAAEGTYEQYF. CDR3 nucleotide sequence: TGCGCCAGCAGCCTTGCGGCAGAGGGAACCTACGAGCAGTACTTC.

The V gene is TRBV15, the J gene TRBJ2-1; 10 bases line up with TRBD2. Germline V gives CDR1 LNHNV, CDR2 YYDKDF (reference sequence). Trimming removed 4 bases from V and 5 bases from J; junction bases left unmatched: 11. The CDR3 is made up of 17 amino acids. The CDR3 reads CATSTKTSGPSDNEQFF. The CDR3, as DNA: TGTGCCACCAGCACAAAGACTAGCGGGCCCTCAGACAATGAGCAGTTCTTC.

The V gene is TRBV9, the J gene TRBJ2-1; the D gene is possibly TRBD2 (7 bases). Looked up from germline, CDR1 is SGDLS and CDR2 is YYNGEE. This CDR3 is 20 amino acids long. Trimming took 0 bases from V and 0 from J, leaving 22 bases between them. The CDR3 DNA sequence: TGTGCCAGCAGCGTAGAGGGGGGGGGTAGCCCAACGAGCTCCTACAATGAGCAGTTCTTC. Encoded protein: CASSVEGGGSPTSSYNEQFF. The full variable domain, completed using reference TRBV9 and TRBJ2-1, is DSGVTQTPKHLITATGQRVTLRCSPRSGDLSVYWYQQSLDQGLQFLIQYYNGEERAKGNILERFSAQQFPDLHSELNLSSLELGDSALYFCASSVEGGGSPTSSYNEQFFGPGTRLTVL.